A single sample gave rise to the 32 T cell receptor beta chains below, sequenced in a study of T cells in Graves' hyperthyroidism and ophthalmopathy. RNA transcripts served as the template for amplifying TCR beta CDR3 regions. A first-round RT-PCR of the TCR CDR3 used the HTBI primer set. TCRdb processed the multiplex PCR reads anew with MiXCR; each CDR3 protein has one entry. The table lists some 700,000 distinct CDR3 sequences, around a sixth of them singletons. Sample: blood. Every receptor here comes from a man in his fifties with Graves' hyperthyroidism.

Worth noting for this clonotype: Germline and junction disagree at one end, which may indicate a read error. The chain is built from TRBV6-1 and TRBJ2-7; 9 bases line up with TRBD1. The CDR3 is made up of 14 amino acids. The germline CDR1 and CDR2 sequences are MNHNS and SASEGT. The CDR3 sequence: CASSPGQGGYEQHF. Here the CDR3 DNA reads TGTGCCAGCAGTCCGGGACAGGGTGGCTACGAGCAGCACTTC.

In its sample, this clonotype was seen a few times. The chain couples TRBV7-3 to TRBJ2-4; D is unresolved. The CDR3 covers 15 residues. Germline CDR1 is SGHTA and CDR2 is FQGTGA. V was shortened by 0 bases and J by 6 bases, with 12 bases between the two germline ends. For the CDR3, the DNA is TGTGCCAGCAGCTTAACAGTCGGCAGCACAAACATTCAGTACTTC. Its protein is CASSLTVGSTNIQYF.

This clonotype was counted between two and nine times. The chain couples TRBV4-3 to TRBJ2-7; D is unresolved. Germline V lookup: CDR1 LGHNA, CDR2 YSLEER. The germline V and J ends were trimmed by 1 base and 5 bases, with 15 bases remaining between them. The CDR3 consists of 15 residues. For the CDR3, the DNA is TGCGCCAGCAGCCAAGGGACCATACTTCCGGACGAGCAGTACTTC. It translates to CASSQGTILPDEQYF.

This clonotype was counted at least ten times. The chain carries TRBV6-1 and TRBJ2-7; 7 positions match TRBD1. Per the germline V gene, CDR1 is MNHNS and CDR2 is SASEGT. The CDR3 totals 14 residues. The J segment lost 2 bases and the V segment lost 1 base, leaving 2 bases of the junction unmatched. The CDR3 DNA reads as TGTGCCAGCAGTGAAGGGGGACAGACCTACGAGCAGTACTTC. Translation: CASSEGGQTYEQYF.

The CDR3 region has the DNA TGCGCCAGCAGCTTGTCCCAGGGGGCCCACGAGCAGTACTTC. Translating gives CASSLSQGAHEQYF. The V and J genes are TRBV5-1 and TRBJ2-7, with 8 bases identical to TRBD1. The CDR3 totals 14 residues. Looked up from germline, CDR1 is SGHRS and CDR2 is YFSETQ. The V and J ends lost 1 base and 5 bases, in that order; junction bases with no gene match: 5. The full variable domain, rest sourced from reference TRBV5-1 and TRBJ2-7, is KAGVTQTPRYLIKTRGQQVTLSCSPISGHRSVSWYQQTPGQGLQFLFEYFSETQRNKGNFPGRFSGRQFSNSRSEMNVSTLELGDSALYLCASSLSQGAHEQYFGPGTRLTVT.

In its sample, this clonotype was seen many times. The chain has TRBV20-1 and TRBJ2-1; 9 positions match TRBD1. Losses at the gene ends were 0 bases for V and 6 bases for J; bases not matched to a gene: 9. CDR1 and CDR2 from the germline V gene are DFQATT and SNEGSKA (reference sequence). There are 16 residues in the CDR3. Here the CDR3 DNA reads TGCAGTGCTAGAGATCAGGGGACAGGGCTCGGCAATGAGCAGTTCTTC. Its translation is CSARDQGTGLGNEQFF.

The chain carries TRBV4-1 and TRBJ1-2, with 7 bases aligning to TRBD1. Trimming at V came to 1 base and at J to 4 bases, leaving 9 bases not matched to a gene. Germline V CDR1 and CDR2: MGHRA, YSYEKL. The CDR3 length is 16 residues. In DNA, the CDR3 is TGCGCCAGCAGCCAAGCGCGAACAGGGGCTTTCTATGGCTACACCTTC. Protein sequence: CASSQARTGAFYGYTF.

This clonotype was seen many times. For the CDR3, the DNA is TGTGCCACCAGTGATTATGAGCGGGAGTTGAATGAGCAGTTCTTC. It is translated as CATSDYERELNEQFF. This chain joins TRBV24-1 and TRBJ2-1; 8 bases line up with TRBD2. The CDR3 extends over 15 amino acids. Per the germline V gene, CDR1 is KGHDR and CDR2 is SFDVKD. Losses at the gene ends were 2 bases for V and 7 bases for J; bases not matched to a gene: 6.

V and J are TRBV28 and TRBJ2-7; D may be TRBD1 or TRBD2 (5 bases each). Trimming pared 8 bases from V and 4 bases from J, leaving 18 bases between. The CDR3 contains 14 residues. Germline CDR1 MDHEN, CDR2 SYDVKM. CDR3 sequence reads: CASGVRDGHYEQYF. The CDR3 nucleotides read TGTGCCAGCGGGGTAAGGGACGGACATTACGAGCAGTACTTC. The full variable domain, its missing parts supplied by reference TRBV28 and TRBJ2-7, is DVKVTQSSRYLVKRTGEKVFLECVQDMDHENMFWYRQDPGLGLRLIYFSYDVKMKEKGDIPEGYSVSREKKERFSLILESASTNQTSMYLCASGVRDGHYEQYFGPGTRLTVT.

There are many counts of this clonotype. This chain connects TRBV11-2 to TRBJ1-6, with D tentatively TRBD1 (6 bases). The CDR3 sequence is 18 residues long. The V gene's germline CDR1 is SGHAT and CDR2 FQNNGV. Trimming left V 1 base short and J 0 bases short, with 13 bases between. CDR3 bases: TGTGCCAGCAGCTTAGTTGGGACACAAAGCTCCTATAATTCACCCCTCCACTTT. Translated, it gives CASSLVGTQSSYNSPLHF.

The chain recombines TRBV5-8 with TRBJ2-7; D remains unclear. V shed 5 bases and J shed 2 bases, with 17 bases lying between them. Germline V gives CDR1 SGHTS, CDR2 YDEGEE. The CDR3 sequence is 15 residues long. As DNA, the CDR3 is TGTGCCAGCAGTGGCGGTTTTGGTATCACCTACGAGCAGTACTTC. This sequence encodes CASSGGFGITYEQYF.

In this sample, this clonotype turned up many times. This chain joins TRBV30 and TRBJ2-1; weak D call: TRBD1 (5 bases). There are 15 residues in the CDR3. Germline V gene lookup returns CDR1 GTSNPN and CDR2 SVGIG (reference sequence). V shed 0 bases and J shed 6 bases, with 15 bases lying between them. The CDR3 sequence is CAWSVQVYGPNEQFF. The DNA of the CDR3 is TGTGCCTGGAGTGTACAGGTTTACGGACCCAATGAGCAGTTCTTC. The entire variable domain, with the rest obtained from reference TRBV30 and TRBJ2-1, is as follows: SQTIHQWPATLVQPVGSPLSLECTVEGTSNPNLYWYRQAAGRGLQLLFYSVGIGQISSEVPQNLSASRPQDRQFILSSKKLLLSDSGFYLCAWSVQVYGPNEQFFGPGTRLTVL.

This sequence joins TRBV2 and TRBJ1-6; D unresolved. CDR1 and CDR2 from the germline V gene are SNHLY and FYNNEI. This CDR3 has 14 amino acids. V was cut by 5 bases and J by 7 bases, with 12 bases left in between. This chain's CDR3 is CASSPGNENSPLHF. The DNA for the CDR3 is TGTGCCAGCAGTCCGGGAAACGAGAATTCACCCCTCCACTTT.

The J gene is TRBJ1-2, the V gene TRBV9; a weak D match, TRBD1 (5 bases). This CDR3 is built from 12 residues. Germline assignment: CDR1 SGDLS and CDR2 YYNGEE. Between the trimmed V and J ends, which lost 0 bases and 7 bases, there was a span of 7 bases. This CDR3 reads CASSVAGSGYTF. DNA for the CDR3: TGTGCCAGCAGCGTAGCAGGGAGTGGCTACACCTTC.

This clonotype was seen many times. The genes are TRBV12-3 or TRBV12-4 and TRBJ2-1, with no clear D. Trimming took 6 bases from V and 3 from J, leaving 6 bases between them. The CDR3 spans 12 residues. CDR3 coding DNA: TGTGCCAGCAGCGAGAGCTACAATGAGCAGTTCTTC. This codes for CASSESYNEQFF.

This clonotype was seen more than once but under ten times. The chain has TRBV19 and TRBJ1-4; perhaps TRBD1 as D (6 bases). The V gene lost 8 bases and the J gene lost 8 bases, with 24 bases spanning the gap. Germline V lookup: CDR1 LNHDA, CDR2 SQIVND (reference sequence). The CDR3 sequence is 16 residues long. This CDR3 reads CASHSGPGRGQEKLFF. CDR3 sequence (DNA): TGTGCCAGTCATAGTGGTCCCGGACGGGGGCAGGAAAAACTGTTTTTT.

The chain joins TRBV24-1 to TRBJ2-2; 8 bases align to TRBD2. This CDR3 contains 15 residues. Germline loops: CDR1 KGHDR, CDR2 SFDVKD. V lost 3 bases and J lost 5; bases outside the gene matches: 4. Here the CDR3 reads CATSDITGGTGELFF. CDR3 coding DNA: TGTGCCACCAGTGATATTACGGGGGGGACCGGGGAGCTGTTTTTT.

Ten or more counts support this clonotype. V is TRBV28 and J is TRBJ2-1, with 10 bases matching TRBD2. This CDR3 contains 13 residues. CDR1 MDHEN and CDR2 SYDVKM come from the germline V gene. V trimming: 2 bases; J trimming: 15 bases; junction bases outside the gene matches: 7. This chain's CDR3 is CASSLDSGRVRFF. CDR3 nucleotides: TGTGCCAGCAGTTTAGACAGCGGGAGGGTTCGGTTCTTC.

This clonotype turned up a few times. The gene calls are TRBV20-1 and TRBJ1-5; D remains ambiguous. The V end lost 7 bases, the J end lost 5 bases, and 12 bases lay between the germline ends. The germline V gene has CDR1 DFQATT and CDR2 SNEGSKA (reference sequence). The length of the CDR3 is 12 residues. CDR3: CSVPGKDQPQHF. The CDR3 nucleotides are TGCAGTGTGCCGGGGAAGGATCAGCCCCAGCATTTT.

This rearrangement joins TRBV28 to TRBJ1-2, with D perhaps matching TRBD1 (5 bases). The CDR3 is made up of 14 amino acids. The V end lost 3 bases, the J end lost 7 bases, and 15 bases lay between the germline ends. Germline V gene data show CDR1 as MDHEN and CDR2 as SYDVKM. In DNA form, the CDR3 reads TGTGCCAGCAGTTTCTATGTCAGGGTCTCTGGCTACACCTTC. The encoded protein is CASSFYVRVSGYTF.

At least ten counts were recorded for this clonotype. The genes are TRBV27 and TRBJ2-3, with D tentatively TRBD2 (5 bases). The J call may be mistaken, given a closer DNA end match to TRBJ2-5. CDR1 and CDR2 (germline): MNHEY, SMNVEV (reference sequence). The CDR3 has 13 amino acids. The CDR3 DNA reads TGTGCCAGCAGTTTTGGCGGGTCTGATACCCAGTACTTC. This gives the protein CASSFGGSDTQYF.

This clonotype was counted ten times or more. The chain joins TRBV12-3 or TRBV12-4 to TRBJ2-7, with D unclear. V lost 1 base to trimming and J lost 4 bases, with 11 bases between them. The CDR3 spans 14 residues. CDR3 residues: CASSLGSAEYEQYF. CDR3 nucleotide sequence: TGTGCCAGCAGTTTAGGATCGGCGGAGTACGAGCAGTACTTC.

This clonotype occurred a few times. The chain recombines TRBV19 with TRBJ2-2; 7 nucleotides align to TRBD1. The CDR3 is 14 residues long. The V gene's germline CDR1 is LNHDA and CDR2 SQIVND (reference sequence). V shed 3 bases and J 6 bases; nucleotides not matched to a gene: 4. The CDR3 sequence is CASSIQTGAGELFF. CDR3 sequence (DNA): TGTGCCAGTAGTATCCAAACAGGGGCCGGGGAGCTGTTTTTT.

The J gene is TRBJ1-1, the V gene TRBV5-1; a weak D match, TRBD1 (5 bases). This CDR3 contains 14 residues. Trimming removed 1 base from V and 1 base from J, with 8 bases in between. The germline V gene encodes CDR1 SGHRS and CDR2 YFSETQ. For the CDR3, the DNA is TGCGCCAGCAGCTTGTCTGGGACGAACACTGAAGCTTTCTTT. Translation gives CASSLSGTNTEAFF.

The table lists this clonotype with a few counts. The chain recombines TRBV7-3 with TRBJ2-1, with 11 positions matching TRBD2. This CDR3 is built from 15 residues. CDR1 and CDR2 from the germline V gene are SGHTA and FQGTGA. After removal of 5 bases from V and 9 bases from J, the junction contained 9 bases not matched to a gene. The CDR3 DNA sequence: TGTGCCAGCAGCCAAACTAGCGGGAGCTTCACTGAGCAGTTCTTC. Translated, it gives CASSQTSGSFTEQFF.

This clonotype has more than one count but fewer than ten. This chain links TRBV5-8 with TRBJ2-1; 8 nucleotides agree with TRBD2. Germline lookup yields CDR1 SGHTS and CDR2 YDEGEE. With 4 bases clipped from V and 2 bases from J, the junction kept 14 bases outside the gene matches. The CDR3 runs 18 residues. Written as DNA, the CDR3 is TGTGCCAGCAGCCCCCTCTTGTCGACTAGCGTTGCCTACAATGAGCAGTTCTTC. The encoded protein is CASSPLLSTSVAYNEQFF.

This clonotype was counted at least ten times. The chain is built from TRBV12-3 or TRBV12-4 and TRBJ1-2, with no clear D. This CDR3 is 14 amino acids long. Trimming shortened V by 5 bases and J by 4 bases, and 14 bases separated the two germline ends. The chain's CDR3 is CASSLGPNLYGYTF. The DNA of the CDR3 is TGTGCCAGCAGTCTCGGGCCTAACCTCTATGGCTACACCTTC.

This clonotype was picked up many times. The chain recombines TRBV11-2 with TRBJ2-5; the D call may be TRBD1 or TRBD2 (5 bases each). Between the trimmed V and J ends, which lost 8 bases and 1 base, there was a span of 11 bases. The CDR3 has 13 residues. Germline CDR1 and CDR2: SGHAT and FQNNGV. CDR3 amino acids: CASARGSQETQYF. The CDR3 bases are TGTGCCAGCGCGAGGGGCAGCCAAGAGACCCAGTACTTC.

This clonotype was seen repeatedly, ten times or more. The chain is built from TRBV11-2 and TRBJ2-1, with 7 bases lining up with TRBD2. Germline V gene data show CDR1 as SGHAT and CDR2 as FQNNGV. There are 14 residues in the CDR3. V lost 1 base and J lost 6; bases outside the gene matches: 3. The CDR3: CASSLASGINEQFF. The CDR3 nucleotides read TGTGCCAGCAGCTTAGCGAGCGGGATCAATGAGCAGTTCTTC.

The chain carries TRBV5-1 and TRBJ2-7, with 9 bases matching TRBD2. Unmatched junction bases numbered 13, after V lost 7 bases and J lost 2 bases. Germline CDR1 is SGHRS and CDR2 is YFSETQ. CDR3 length: 16 residues. The CDR3 is CASALILAGSTYEQYF. The CDR3 DNA sequence: TGCGCCAGCGCCCTCATTCTAGCGGGGAGCACCTACGAGCAGTACTTC.

The chain recombines TRBV4-2 with TRBJ1-2; no firm D call. The germline V gene encodes CDR1 LGHNA and CDR2 YNFKEQ. This CDR3 comprises 14 residues. The ends were cut back, 1 base at V and 2 bases at J, with 8 bases in the middle. CDR3 in amino acids: CASSQGGSNYGYTF. As DNA, the CDR3 is TGTGCCAGCAGCCAAGGCGGCAGCAACTATGGCTACACCTTC.

The sample holds many counts of this clonotype. This chain uses TRBV27 with TRBJ2-1; the match to TRBD2 covers 7 bases. The junction had 9 bases not matched to a gene; V was cut back by 9 bases and J by 1 base. The V gene's germline CDR1 is MNHEY and CDR2 SMNVEV (reference sequence). The CDR3 is made up of 15 amino acids. The CDR3 DNA sequence: TGTGCCAGTTCCGTTAGCGGGCTTTCCTACAATGAGCAGTTCTTC. Translated: CASSVSGLSYNEQFF.